The 30 T cell receptor beta chains below all came from one sample that was sequenced in a study of cytomegalovirus exposure and HLA in healthy donors (dated by TCRdb to 2016 to 2017). To prepare the library, the immunoSEQ multiplex PCR assay was applied. A mixture of 60 forward primers for TCR Vbeta segments and 13 reverse primers for TCR Jbeta segments was used in the multiplex PCR. As stored in TCRdb, this immuneACCESS dataset retains in-frame rearrangements with V and J assigned. A fraction of the clones does not appear; measured against another copy, unresolved V genes explain less than half of the discrepancy, and the remainder lacks a known reason. Recorded for this sample are 50,000 or so clones; over 75% of them occurred a single time. Roughly 2.4% of the sample lies in the top ten. Sequencing was carried out using PBMCs. These receptors were collected from a boy aged 5-17 years in good health and CMV-seropositive.

V usage is TRBV19 and J usage is TRBJ2-5, with a weak D call TRBD2 (5 bases). Trimming stripped 4 bases from V and 5 bases from J, with 14 bases between. The CDR3 is made up of 14 amino acids. From germline, CDR1 is LNHDA and CDR2 SQIVND (reference sequence). The CDR3 reads CASSTGLPTETQYF. Written as DNA, the CDR3 is TGTGCCAGTAGTACCGGACTGCCGACGGAGACCCAGTACTTC.

The rearrangement links TRBV4-2 to TRBJ1-1, with unresolved D. CDR3 length: 11 amino acids. The V and J ends lost 3 bases and 6 bases respectively, with 5 bases between them. In germline, CDR1 is LGHNA, CDR2 YNFKEQ. The CDR3 nucleotides are TGTGCCAGCAGCCACAGTCCTGAAGCTTTCTTT. This codes for CASSHSPEAFF.

The V gene is TRBV29-1, the J gene TRBJ2-7; TRBD1 might be the D (6 bases). V lost 2 bases, J lost 4 bases, and 18 bases lay in between. CDR1 and CDR2 from the germline V gene are SQVTM and ANQGSEA. The CDR3 loop spans 15 amino acids. The CDR3 reads CSVELGRQATYEQYF. Written as DNA, the CDR3 is TGCAGCGTTGAATTAGGCCGACAGGCCACTTACGAGCAGTACTTC.

The V and J genes are TRBV6-6 and TRBJ1-3; 9 positions agree with TRBD1. Germline V CDR1 and CDR2: MNHNY, SVGAGI (reference sequence). The V segment lost 5 bases and the J segment 4 bases; nucleotides outside the gene matches: 6. This CDR3 comprises 15 residues. The CDR3 nucleotides are TGTGCCAGCAGTCTTACGACAGGGGGAGGAAACACCATATATTTT. Translation: CASSLTTGGGNTIYF.

This clone was seen a single time. The gene calls are TRBV6-1 and TRBJ1-2; D call uncertain. Trimming cost V 4 bases and J 7 bases, with 10 bases left between them. The CDR3 has 12 residues. Germline V gene data show CDR1 as MNHNS and CDR2 as SASEGT. The CDR3 DNA follows: TGTGCCAGCAGTGTACTGACAACTGGCTACACCTTC. Translated: CASSVLTTGYTF.

V is TRBV5-5 and J is TRBJ2-1; the D gene is possibly TRBD2 (6 bases). Germline values: CDR1 SGHKS, CDR2 YYEKEE (reference sequence). V lost 5 bases and J 0 bases, leaving 12 bases between the germline ends. The CDR3 covers 15 residues. The CDR3 loop reads CASRGDSSSYNEQFF. DNA of the CDR3: TGTGCCAGCAGAGGGGACTCGAGCTCCTACAATGAGCAGTTCTTC.

The rearrangement joins TRBV5-1 to TRBJ2-2; D is unresolved. Germline lookup yields CDR1 SGHRS and CDR2 YFSETQ. Trimming left V 1 base short and J 8 bases short, with 6 bases between. The CDR3 sequence is 12 residues long. DNA of the CDR3: TGCGCCAGCAGCTTGTTAGCTGGGGAGCTGTTTTTT. This gives the protein CASSLLAGELFF. The variable domain in full, with the rest retrieved from reference TRBV5-1 and TRBJ2-2, is KAGVTQTPRYLIKTRGQQVTLSCSPISGHRSVSWYQQTPGQGLQFLFEYFSETQRNKGNFPGRFSGRQFSNSRSEMNVSTLELGDSALYLCASSLLAGELFFGEGSRLTVL.

Note on this clone: Mismatch with germline at one junction end may stem from a read error. The chain uses TRBV7-8 and TRBJ2-5; a weak D match, TRBD1 (6 bases). This CDR3 has 14 residues. CDR1 SGHVS and CDR2 FQNEAQ come from the germline V gene. The CDR3 DNA reads as TGTGCCGGCAGCTCAAGGGGGATGGGTGAGACCCAGTACTTC. The encoded protein is CAGSSRGMGETQYF.

The chain couples TRBV9 to TRBJ2-7, with a possible D match to TRBD2 (5 bases). The V gene lost 0 bases and the J gene lost 3 bases, with 13 bases spanning the gap. Germline-derived CDR1 and CDR2 are SGDLS and YYNGEE. This CDR3 comprises 15 residues. The CDR3 nucleotides are TGTGCCAGCAGCGTAGGCGACACGGGGAACTACGAGCAGTACTTC. Protein: CASSVGDTGNYEQYF. The variable domain in full, with the rest retrieved from reference TRBV9 and TRBJ2-7, is DSGVTQTPKHLITATGQRVTLRCSPRSGDLSVYWYQQSLDQGLQFLIQYYNGEERAKGNILERFSAQQFPDLHSELNLSSLELGDSALYFCASSVGDTGNYEQYFGPGTRLTVT.

The chain has TRBV7-6 and TRBJ2-7, with TRBD1 identical over 7 bases. The CDR3 has 15 residues. CDR1 SGHVS and CDR2 FNYEAQ come from the germline V gene. V trimming: 5 bases; J trimming: 1 base; junction bases outside the gene matches: 8. In DNA, the CDR3 is TGTGCCAGCAGCCCTATCGGGACAGTTTCCTACGAGCAGTACTTC. Protein: CASSPIGTVSYEQYF.

The chain links TRBV5-1 to TRBJ1-1; D gene unclear. Deletions cut 2 bases from V and 0 bases from J, with 17 bases between. The CDR3 has 17 amino acids. Germline V gives CDR1 SGHRS, CDR2 YFSETQ. In nucleotides, the CDR3 is TGCGCCAGCAGCTTCGTTGGGAGTGGTACCATGAACACTGAAGCTTTCTTT. Protein: CASSFVGSGTMNTEAFF.

This sequence joins TRBV7-2 and TRBJ1-4; 10 nucleotides align to TRBD1. Germline loops: CDR1 SGHTA, CDR2 FQGNSA. The CDR3 totals 15 residues. The J segment lost 7 bases and the V segment lost 3 bases, leaving 5 bases of the junction unmatched. CDR3 in DNA: TGTGCCAGCAGCTTGGTGGACAGGGGGGGTGAAAAACTGTTTTTT. Its translation is CASSLVDRGGEKLFF.

The CDR3 spells CASSRSGTSGETQYF. The DNA for the CDR3 is TGTGCCAGCAGCCGCTCCGGGACTAGCGGAGAGACCCAGTACTTC. The chain joins TRBV11-2 to TRBJ2-5; 11 nucleotides align to TRBD2. The CDR3 is 15 residues long. Germline trimming cut 5 bases from V and 4 bases from J; bases unmatched to any gene: 6. The germline gives CDR1 SGHAT, CDR2 FQNNGV.

This clone was observed a few times. The chain links TRBV4-1 to TRBJ1-2; perhaps TRBD1 as D (6 bases). CDR1 MGHRA and CDR2 YSYEKL come from the germline V gene. V gave up 0 bases and J gave up 4 bases, with 12 bases separating them. CDR3 size: 15 residues. The CDR3 region has the DNA TGCGCCAGCAGCCAAGATATGGAACAGGGCTATGGCTACACCTTC. Protein: CASSQDMEQGYGYTF.

This clone was counted once. The chain couples TRBV7-9 to TRBJ2-7; weak D call: TRBD2 (7 bases). Trimming stripped 8 bases from V and 5 bases from J, with 13 bases between. The CDR3 extends over 12 amino acids. Germline assignment: CDR1 SEHNR and CDR2 FQNEAQ (reference sequence). CDR3 amino acids: CASRGGGNEQYF. The CDR3 DNA is TGTGCCAGCCGAGGGGGGGGTAACGAGCAGTACTTC.

The V call is TRBV6-1, the J call TRBJ1-5, with 9 bases that match TRBD1. V lost 5 bases and J lost 2; bases outside the gene matches: 4. CDR1 is MNHNS and CDR2 is SASEGT in the germline V gene. CDR3 length: 15 residues. DNA for the CDR3: TGTGCCAGCAGTATACAGGGGGCAGGCAATCAGCCCCAGCATTTT. Protein: CASSIQGAGNQPQHF.

The chain has TRBV21-1 and TRBJ1-6. TRBV21-1 is flagged as a pseudogene. The CDR3 totals 16 residues. The CDR3 sequence is CASSKAGGNYNSPLHF. CDR3 sequence (DNA): TGTGCCAGCAGCAAAGCTGGAGGGAACTATAATTCACCCCTCCACTTT.

The rearrangement joins TRBV6-1 to TRBJ1-4, with 10 bases fitting TRBD1. Germline V gene lookup returns CDR1 MNHNS and CDR2 SASEGT. J was trimmed by 7 bases and V by 1 base; bases with no gene match: 0. The CDR3 loop spans 14 amino acids. The CDR3 region has the DNA TGTGCCAGCAGTGAAGGACAGGGGGCTGAAAAACTGTTTTTT. Translated, it gives CASSEGQGAEKLFF.

The chain employs TRBV5-1 and TRBJ2-2; possible D gene TRBD2, 5 bases. Trimming took 7 bases from V and 5 from J, leaving 15 bases between them. CDR1 and CDR2 (germline): SGHRS, YFSETQ. The CDR3 covers 14 residues. CDR3 bases: TGCGCCAGCTCCTGGACTGTGGGAACCGGGGAGCTGTTTTTT. Translation gives CASSWTVGTGELFF.

The chain has TRBV7-9 and TRBJ2-7; possibly TRBD2 for D (6 bases). The CDR3 has 15 residues. Germline CDR1 is SEHNR and CDR2 is FQNEAQ (reference sequence). The V end lost 2 bases, the J end lost 0 bases, and 11 bases lay between the germline ends. The CDR3: CASSLRPGSSYEQYF. CDR3 bases: TGTGCCAGCAGCTTAAGGCCCGGGAGCTCCTACGAGCAGTACTTC.

There are a few counts of this clone. The V and J genes are TRBV21-1 and TRBJ1-6. TRBV21-1 is designated a pseudogene. This CDR3 is built from 17 residues. Here the CDR3 DNA reads TGTGCCAGCAGCCTTGCCGGGGGTCTGTCATTGTGGTCACCCCTCCACTTT. As protein: CASSLAGGLSLWSPLHF.

The gene calls are TRBV19 and TRBJ1-2; TRBD1 might be the D (5 bases). Germline CDR1 reads LNHDA; CDR2 reads SQIVND (reference sequence). CDR3 length: 12 amino acids. Trimming pared 5 bases from V and 4 bases from J, leaving 8 bases between. This chain's CDR3 is CASSDSPYGYTF. CDR3 bases: TGTGCCAGTAGTGACAGCCCCTATGGCTACACCTTC.

This chain links TRBV7-8 with TRBJ1-6; D uncertain. CDR3 length: 15 amino acids. The V gene lost 2 bases and the J gene lost 4 bases, with 9 bases spanning the gap. Germline V gene lookup returns CDR1 SGHVS and CDR2 FQNEAQ. The CDR3 loop is CASSLLGEYNSPLHF. CDR3 DNA: TGTGCCAGCAGCTTACTCGGGGAATATAATTCACCCCTCCACTTT.

This clone was counted a few times. The J gene is TRBJ2-1, the V gene TRBV5-1; TRBD2 agrees at 12 bases. Germline V gives CDR1 SGHRS, CDR2 YFSETQ. The J segment lost 0 bases and the V segment lost 4 bases, leaving 11 bases of the junction unmatched. This CDR3 spans 19 amino acids. As DNA, the CDR3 is TGCGCCAGCAGCGCGGGAGGACTAGCGGGGTTTAGCTCCTACAATGAGCAGTTCTTC. It codes for CASSAGGLAGFSSYNEQFF.

The V call is TRBV12-5, the J call TRBJ2-2; 7 bases match TRBD1. The CDR3 totals 15 residues. J gave up 8 bases and V 1 base, and 7 bases lay outside the gene matches. CDR1 LGHNT and CDR2 FRNRAP come from the germline V gene. This CDR3 is CASGLDRQGKGELFF. CDR3 bases: TGTGCTAGTGGTTTGGATAGACAGGGAAAGGGGGAGCTGTTTTTT.

The chain is built from TRBV9 and TRBJ1-1; D may be TRBD1 (6 bases). V lost 3 bases and J 3 bases, leaving 12 bases between the germline ends. The CDR3 covers 14 residues. The germline V gene has CDR1 SGDLS and CDR2 YYNGEE. The CDR3 nucleotides read TGTGCCAGCAGCGCCGGGGGGGGCCACACTGAAGCTTTCTTT. As protein: CASSAGGGHTEAFF.

The chain links TRBV2 to TRBJ2-1; D perhaps matches TRBD2 (6 bases). Germline CDR1 SNHLY, CDR2 FYNNEI. The CDR3 loop spans 15 amino acids. Between the trimmed V and J ends, which lost 5 bases and 2 bases, there was a span of 13 bases. CDR3 bases: TGTGCCAGCAGTCCAACTAGCTTTACCTACAATGAGCAGTTCTTC. The encoded protein is CASSPTSFTYNEQFF.

This chain connects TRBV18 to TRBJ2-4; D perhaps matches TRBD2 (6 bases). Germline loops: CDR1 KGHSH, CDR2 LQKENI. This CDR3 spans 16 amino acids. V lost 8 bases and J 0 bases, leaving 17 bases between the germline ends. The CDR3 here is CASEDYGGEAKNIQYF. CDR3 nucleotides: TGTGCCAGCGAAGACTACGGAGGGGAAGCCAAAAACATTCAGTACTTC.

V is TRBV10-2 and J is TRBJ1-2; 7 bases map to TRBD1. CDR1 and CDR2 (germline): WSHSY, SAAADI. V lost 1 base and J lost 3; bases outside the gene matches: 17. This CDR3 contains 19 residues. The CDR3 DNA sequence: TGCGCCAGCAGTGAGTACAGGGGATCCCCGGTGCATTCCTACTATGGCTACACCTTC. Its translation is CASSEYRGSPVHSYYGYTF.

CDR3 coding DNA: TGTGCCAGCTCACAACCGGGACAGGACACTGAAGCTTTCTTT. Its translation: CASSQPGQDTEAFF. The chain joins TRBV18 to TRBJ1-1; 8 bases are shared with TRBD1. Germline assignment: CDR1 KGHSH and CDR2 LQKENI. V lost 4 bases to trimming and J lost 3 bases; unmatched junction nucleotides: 4. The CDR3 consists of 14 residues.